The sequence of this TCR beta chain was determined in a study of blood T cell repertoires in COVID-19. The germline gives CDR1 SGDLS, CDR2 YYNGEE. The CDR3 contains 14 residues. V lost 4 bases and J lost 6, with 16 bases in between. Produced via immunoSEQ multiplex PCR; TCRdb's table is partial and in-frame only. This table holds roughly 260,000 clones, 88% found once. This clone appeared a few times. V is TRBV9 and J is TRBJ1-2; the D gene is possibly TRBD1 (6 bases). Sequenced material: peripheral blood. This receptor was obtained from a woman aged 40 to 50 who had recovered from COVID-19. CDR3 bases: TGTGCCAGCAGCCCCCGACAGGAAGGGAATGGCTACACCTTC. It specifies CASSPRQEGNGYTF.